This TCR beta chain stems from a study of T cell responses to AZD1222 COVID-19 vaccine. Whether given at about 4 or about 12 weeks, second doses were pooled. The study's findings and limits: As reported, nearly half of all spike-specific TCRs target variant regions that are unmutated. Clonal diversity may have been underestimated in mostly white British donors. Spike regions recognized by vaccine-associated CD4 TCRs spanned the protein, led by 160-218 and 743-854.

Worth noting for this clone: Its antigen is not identified.

Libraries were prepared by immunoSEQ multiplex PCR; TCRdb keeps only in-frame clonotypes and omits some of them. This table holds roughly 150,000 clones, 87% found once. From germline, CDR1 is MDHEN and CDR2 SYDVKM. This CDR3 has 13 amino acids. V was cut by 7 bases and J by 3 bases, with 10 bases left in between. The chain has TRBV28 and TRBJ1-5, with unresolved D. This sequence was found in an adult who received the AZD1222 COVID-19 vaccine. Sequencing used peripheral blood, obtained 28 days after the second AZD1222 dose. The CDR3 bases are TGTGCCAGCACTGGGCGGAACAATCAGCCCCAGCATTTT. It encodes CASTGRNNQPQHF.